What follows describes a single TCR beta chain. This entry comes from a study of blood T cell repertoires in COVID-19. Only in-frame clones appear in the TCRdb table, and some are missing; sequencing was by immunoSEQ multiplex PCR. This sample carries tens of thousands of clones, around nine tenths of them seen once, and the ten largest clones take approximately 2.6%. This CDR3 contains 14 residues. Germline V gene lookup returns CDR1 MNHEY and CDR2 SVGAGI. V lost 6 bases and J lost 2, with 10 bases in between. The rearrangement uses TRBV6-5 and TRBJ1-4; possibly TRBD1 for D (6 bases). The sequence derives from a human donor in a cohort sampled during active COVID-19. What was sequenced was peripheral blood. CDR3 nucleotides: TGTGCCAGCAGACAACAGGGCACTAATGAAAAACTGTTTTTT. This translates into CASRQQGTNEKLFF.